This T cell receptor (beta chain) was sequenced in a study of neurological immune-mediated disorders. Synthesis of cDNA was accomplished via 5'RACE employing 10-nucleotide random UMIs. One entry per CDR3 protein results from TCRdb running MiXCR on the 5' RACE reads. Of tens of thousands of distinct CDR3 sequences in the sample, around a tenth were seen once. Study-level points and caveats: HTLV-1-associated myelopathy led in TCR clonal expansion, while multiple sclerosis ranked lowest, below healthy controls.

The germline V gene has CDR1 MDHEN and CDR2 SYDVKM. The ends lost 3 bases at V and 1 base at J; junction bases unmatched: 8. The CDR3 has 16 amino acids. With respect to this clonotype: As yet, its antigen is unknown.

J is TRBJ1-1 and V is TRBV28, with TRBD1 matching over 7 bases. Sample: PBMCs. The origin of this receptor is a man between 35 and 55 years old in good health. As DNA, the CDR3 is TGTGCCAGCAGTTTCCAAAGGGGGCCCAGGAACACTGAAGCTTTCTTT. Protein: CASSFQRGPRNTEAFF. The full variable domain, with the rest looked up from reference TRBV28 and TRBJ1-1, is DVKVTQSSRYLVKRTGEKVFLECVQDMDHENMFWYRQDPGLGLRLIYFSYDVKMKEKGDIPEGYSVSREKKERFSLILESASTNQTSMYLCASSFQRGPRNTEAFFGQGTRLTVV.